These 14 T cell receptor beta chains originate from one sample sequenced in a study of cytomegalovirus exposure and HLA in healthy donors. The PCR had 60 Vbeta and 13 Jbeta primers. Sequencing used immunoSEQ multiplex PCR; TCRdb keeps in-frame clones, though not all of them. The table has roughly 160,000 clones, 75% to 85% seen once. Source material: PBMCs. The receptors originated from a woman in her forties or fifties in good health and CMV-seronegative.

The V and J genes are TRBV2 and TRBJ2-3; the match to TRBD1 covers 9 bases. V gave up 7 bases and J gave up 3 bases; unmatched junction bases: 5. CDR1 is SNHLY, CDR2 FYNNEI, per germline. The CDR3 extends over 14 amino acids. In DNA, the CDR3 is TGTGCCAGCACCCGGGACAGGGCGACAGATACGCAGTATTTT. Translation: CASTRDRATDTQYF.

The chain uses TRBV7-2 and TRBJ1-6; no clear D. V lost 5 bases to trimming and J lost 5 bases, with 13 bases between them. The CDR3 length is 15 residues. Germline lookup yields CDR1 SGHTA and CDR2 FQGNSA. DNA of the CDR3: TGTGCCAGCAGCCCGGAGGCGGATAATAATTCACCCCTCCACTTT. Residues: CASSPEADNNSPLHF. The full variable domain, completed using reference TRBV7-2 and TRBJ1-6, is GAGVSQSPSNKVTEKGKDVELRCDPISGHTALYWYRQSLGQGLEFLIYFQGNSAPDKSGLPSDRFSAERTGGSVSTLTIQRTQQEDSAVYLCASSPEADNNSPLHFGNGTRLTVT.

The chain combines TRBV5-1 with TRBJ2-5; D gene ambiguous. The DNA matches TRBJ2-7 better at its end, which makes the J call doubtful. Germline V gene lookup returns CDR1 SGHRS and CDR2 YFSETQ. The CDR3 loop spans 15 amino acids. The CDR3 bases are TGCGCCAGCAGTTTGTTACAGATCAGCTCCTACGAGCAGTACTTC. This encodes CASSLLQISSYEQYF.

The rearrangement joins TRBV30 to TRBJ1-6; 7 positions agree with TRBD1. The length of the CDR3 is 16 residues. Germline-derived CDR1 and CDR2 are GTSNPN and SVGIG (reference sequence). The V segment lost 0 bases and the J segment 6 bases; nucleotides outside the gene matches: 8. The CDR3 spells CAWSVYRGGGNSPLHF. Written as DNA, the CDR3 is TGTGCCTGGAGTGTCTACAGGGGAGGTGGTAATTCACCCCTCCACTTT.

This sequence joins TRBV5-4 and TRBJ2-1, with 9 bases matching TRBD1. Per the germline V gene, CDR1 is SGHNT and CDR2 is YYREEE (reference sequence). V dropped 7 bases and J dropped 4; count of bases not matched to a gene: 12. This CDR3 has 16 amino acids. CDR3 nucleotides: TGTGCCAGCGGCAAGACCGGGACAGGGATATACAATGAGCAGTTCTTC. Protein product: CASGKTGTGIYNEQFF.

This chain uses TRBV28 with TRBJ2-7; 7 bases are shared with TRBD1. CDR3 length: 16 residues. From germline, CDR1 is MDHEN and CDR2 SYDVKM. V trimming: 4 bases; J trimming: 0 bases; junction bases outside the gene matches: 9. CDR3 in DNA: TGTGCCAGCAGTTCGCCCCCGGGACAGTCCTCCTACGAGCAGTACTTC. Translation: CASSSPPGQSSYEQYF.

The table lists this clone with a count of one. The chain recombines TRBV2 with TRBJ2-4; possibly TRBD2 for D (5 bases). This CDR3 has 14 amino acids. The V end lost 6 bases, the J end lost 8 bases, and 17 bases lay between the germline ends. CDR1 is SNHLY, CDR2 FYNNEI, per germline. The DNA of the CDR3 is TGTGCCAGCAGGGGTAGCGTAGGTAGGGACATTCAGTACTTC. Translating gives CASRGSVGRDIQYF.

This sequence joins TRBV4-3 and TRBJ2-1; 10 nucleotides line up with TRBD2. Germline trimming cut 0 bases from V and 7 bases from J; bases unmatched to any gene: 6. This CDR3 region has 16 residues. CDR1 is LGHNA, CDR2 YSLEER, per germline. The CDR3 here is CASSQEASGGRNEQFF. The CDR3 DNA reads TGCGCCAGCAGCCAAGAGGCTAGCGGGGGTCGGAATGAGCAGTTCTTC.

J is TRBJ1-4 and V is TRBV28; 7 bases map to TRBD1. The CDR3 sequence is 16 residues long. CDR1 and CDR2 (germline): MDHEN, SYDVKM. V lost 6 bases and J lost 7; bases outside the gene matches: 14. The CDR3 DNA reads TGTGCCAGCAGGGCCGCCGGGACAGAGGGAATTGAAAAACTGTTTTTT. Protein sequence: CASRAAGTEGIEKLFF.

V usage is TRBV5-1 and J usage is TRBJ2-5, with 7 bases lining up with TRBD2. V was pared by 4 bases and J by 5 bases, with 11 bases of the junction left unmatched. This CDR3 is 15 amino acids long. Per the germline V gene, CDR1 is SGHRS and CDR2 is YFSETQ. The CDR3 spells CASSTMGGTAETQYF. DNA of the CDR3: TGCGCCAGCAGCACGATGGGAGGGACGGCCGAGACCCAGTACTTC.

This rearrangement joins TRBV7-6 to TRBJ1-6; unclear D gene. The CDR3 consists of 14 residues. V was clipped by 1 base and J by 9 bases, with 10 bases between them. Germline values: CDR1 SGHVS, CDR2 FNYEAQ. CDR3: CASSLERGSSPLHF. Written as DNA, the CDR3 is TGTGCCAGCAGCTTAGAGCGGGGATCTTCACCCCTCCACTTT.

This chain links TRBV5-4 with TRBJ2-7, with TRBD2 matching 14 bases. CDR3 length: 14 residues. Germline assignment: CDR1 SGHNT and CDR2 YYREEE (reference sequence). V lost 4 bases to trimming and J lost 7 bases; unmatched junction nucleotides: 4. In nucleotides, the CDR3 is TGTGCCAGCAGCAGACTAGCGGGAGGGCGAGAGCAGTACTTC. Its translation is CASSRLAGGREQYF.

The chain links TRBV19 to TRBJ1-5; 8 bases fit TRBD1. V shed 8 bases and J 4 bases; nucleotides not matched to a gene: 1. Per germline, CDR1 LNHDA and CDR2 SQIVND (reference sequence). The CDR3 contains 12 residues. This CDR3 is CASGTGNQPQHF. CDR3 coding DNA: TGTGCCAGTGGGACAGGTAATCAGCCCCAGCATTTT.

The chain is built from TRBV5-5 and TRBJ2-2; D is perhaps TRBD1 (6 bases). V was pared by 4 bases and J by 1 base, with 14 bases between. Germline values: CDR1 SGHKS, CDR2 YYEKEE (reference sequence). The CDR3 is 16 amino acids. The CDR3, as DNA: TGTGCCAGCAGCGGGGGCGGCGGTCTGAACACCGGGGAGCTGTTTTTT. Amino acids: CASSGGGGLNTGELFF.